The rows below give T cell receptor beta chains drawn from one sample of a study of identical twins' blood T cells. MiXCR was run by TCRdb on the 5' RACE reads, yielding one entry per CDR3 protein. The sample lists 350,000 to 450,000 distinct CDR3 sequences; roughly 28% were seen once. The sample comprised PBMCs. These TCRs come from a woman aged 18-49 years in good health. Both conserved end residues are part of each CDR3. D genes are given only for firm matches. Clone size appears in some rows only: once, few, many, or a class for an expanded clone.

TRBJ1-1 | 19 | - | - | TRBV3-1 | CASSQGGVRRGLSNTEAFF | TGTGCCAGCAGCCAAGGTGGGGTCAGGCGAGGGCTGTCGAACACTGAAGCTTTCTTT
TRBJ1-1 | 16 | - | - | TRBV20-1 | CSARRFRGSGNTEAFF | TGCAGTGCTAGAAGGTTTCGAGGTTCAGGGAACACTGAAGCTTTCTTT
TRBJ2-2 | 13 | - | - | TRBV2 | CASRLQATGELFF | TGTGCCAGCAGATTACAGGCGACCGGGGAGCTGTTTTTT
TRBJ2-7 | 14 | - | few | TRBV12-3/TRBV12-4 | CASSLTRKIYEQYF | TGTGCCAGCAGTTTAACACGGAAGATCTACGAGCAGTACTTC
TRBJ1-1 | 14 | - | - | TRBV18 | CASSPLGQGTEAFF | TGTGCCAGCTCACCCTTGGGACAAGGTACTGAAGCTTTCTTT
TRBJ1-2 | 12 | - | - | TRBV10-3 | CAISSSTDFHTF | TGTGCCATCTCGTCGAGTACAGACTTTCACACCTTC
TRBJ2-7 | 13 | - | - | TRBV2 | CASSEPGTHEQYF | TGTGCCAGCAGTGAACCAGGGACCCACGAGCAGTACTTC
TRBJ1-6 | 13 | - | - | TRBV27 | CASSPGPGSPLHF | TGTGCCAGCAGTCCGGGACCGGGTTCACCCCTCCACTTT
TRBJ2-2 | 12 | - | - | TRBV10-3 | CASRPNTGELFF | TGTGCCAGCAGACCTAACACCGGGGAGCTGTTTTTT
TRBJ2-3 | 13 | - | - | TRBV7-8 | CASSVSRTDTQYF | TGTGCCAGCAGCGTTTCAAGGACAGATACGCAGTATTTT
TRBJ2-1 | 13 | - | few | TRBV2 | CASLGTLYNEQFF | TGTGCCAGCCTCGGGACACTTTACAATGAGCAGTTCTTC
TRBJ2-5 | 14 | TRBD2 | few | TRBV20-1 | CSARGLAGGLTQYF | TGCAGTGCTAGAGGACTAGCGGGGGGTCTAACCCAGTACTTC
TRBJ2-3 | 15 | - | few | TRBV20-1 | CSARGGGASTDTQYF | TGCAGTGCTAGAGGAGGGGGAGCTAGCACAGATACGCAGTATTTT
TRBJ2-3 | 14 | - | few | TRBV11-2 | CASSPRGVGDTQYF | TGTGCCAGCAGCCCTCGCGGGGTGGGAGATACGCAGTATTTT
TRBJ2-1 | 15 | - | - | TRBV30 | CAWRGLRSGYNEQFF | TGTGCCTGGAGGGGGTTACGGAGTGGGTACAATGAGCAGTTCTTC
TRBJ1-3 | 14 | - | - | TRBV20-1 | CSARRGQSGNTIYF | TGCAGTGCTAGACGGGGGCAATCTGGAAACACCATATATTTT
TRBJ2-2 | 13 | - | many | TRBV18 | CASSPPGTGELFF | TGCGCCAGCAGCCCCCCTGGCACCGGGGAGCTGTTTTTT
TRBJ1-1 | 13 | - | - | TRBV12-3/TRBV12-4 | CASSLSTRDAAFF | TGTGCCAGCAGTTTAAGTACCCGGGACGCGGCTTTCTTT
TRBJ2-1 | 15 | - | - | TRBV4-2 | CVSSPGLPGHNEQFF | TGTGTCAGCAGCCCCGGGCTCCCGGGGCACAATGAGCAGTTCTTC
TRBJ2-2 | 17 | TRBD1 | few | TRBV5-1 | CASSTGPGQGDTGELFF | TGCGCCAGCAGCACAGGACCGGGACAGGGAGACACCGGGGAGCTGTTTTTT
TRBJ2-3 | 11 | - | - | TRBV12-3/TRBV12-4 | CASSRRDTQYF | TGTGCCAGCAGCCGCCGAGATACGCAGTATTTT
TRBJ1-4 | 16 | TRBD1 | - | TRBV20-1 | CSARRRQGPTNEKLFF | TGCAGTGCTAGGAGGAGACAGGGGCCAACTAATGAAAAACTGTTTTTT
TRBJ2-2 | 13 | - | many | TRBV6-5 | CASSYWARGELFF | TGTGCCAGCAGTTACTGGGCCAGAGGGGAGCTGTTTTTT
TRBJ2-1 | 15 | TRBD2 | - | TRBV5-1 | CASSISSGAYNEQFF | TGCGCCAGCAGCATTTCTAGCGGGGCCTACAATGAGCAGTTCTTC
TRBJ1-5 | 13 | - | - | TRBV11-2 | CSSSLTKDQPQHF | TGTTCCAGCAGCTTAACTAAGGACCAGCCCCAGCATTTT
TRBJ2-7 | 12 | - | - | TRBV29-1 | CSVEDGFYEQYF | TGCAGCGTTGAAGACGGATTCTACGAGCAGTACTTC
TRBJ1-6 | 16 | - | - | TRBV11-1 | CASGLEDRGNNSPLHF | TGTGCCAGCGGCTTAGAAGATCGCGGCAATAATTCACCCCTCCACTTT
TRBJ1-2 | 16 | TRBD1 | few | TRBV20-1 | CSARGGTGPANYGYTF | TGCAGTGCTAGAGGGGGGACAGGGCCAGCTAACTATGGCTACACCTTC
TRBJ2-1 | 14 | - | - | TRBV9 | CASSVQPYRDEQFF | TGTGCCAGCAGCGTACAACCTTACCGGGATGAGCAGTTCTTC
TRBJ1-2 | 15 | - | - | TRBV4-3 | CASSQVALKTGRYTF | TGCGCCAGCAGCCAAGTCGCTCTAAAGACAGGACGCTACACCTTC
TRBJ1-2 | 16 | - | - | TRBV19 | CASRLGASLGSYGYTF | TGTGCCAGTAGGCTCGGGGCTTCCCTAGGGAGCTATGGCTACACCTTC
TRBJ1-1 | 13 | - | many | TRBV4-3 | CASSQDPGTSAFF | TGCGCCAGCAGCCAAGACCCTGGGACAAGCGCTTTCTTT
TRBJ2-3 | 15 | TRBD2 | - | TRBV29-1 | CSVLGGAGESDTQYF | TGCAGCGTCCTCGGCGGAGCGGGAGAATCGGATACGCAGTATTTT
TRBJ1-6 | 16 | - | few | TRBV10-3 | CANSAVRNDNNSPLHF | TGTGCCAACTCTGCCGTTCGTAACGACAACAATTCACCCCTCCACTTT
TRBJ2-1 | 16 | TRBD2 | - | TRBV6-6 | CASSPRGLAGGNDQFF | TGTGCCAGCAGCCCCAGAGGACTAGCGGGGGGCAATGATCAGTTCTTC
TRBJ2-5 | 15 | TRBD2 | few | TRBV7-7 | CASSPGLAVQETQYF | TGTGCCAGCAGCCCCGGACTAGCGGTTCAAGAGACCCAGTACTTC
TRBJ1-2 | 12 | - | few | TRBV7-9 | CASSPENYGYTF | TGTGCCAGCAGCCCCGAAAACTATGGCTACACCTTC
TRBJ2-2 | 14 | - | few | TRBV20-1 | CSARDPGFSGELFF | TGCAGTGCTAGAGATCCGGGGTTCTCCGGGGAGCTGTTTTTT
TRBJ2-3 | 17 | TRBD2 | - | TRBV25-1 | CASSDTLTSGGSNTQYF | TGTGCCAGCAGTGACACCTTGACTAGCGGGGGTTCAAATACGCAGTATTTT
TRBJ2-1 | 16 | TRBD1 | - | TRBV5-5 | CASSLQTGGSYNEQFF | TGTGCCAGCAGCCTGCAGACAGGGGGCTCCTACAATGAGCAGTTCTTC
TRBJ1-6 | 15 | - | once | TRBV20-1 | CSASIQSSYNSPLHF | TGCAGTGCCAGCATACAGAGCTCCTATAATTCACCCCTCCACTTT